This TCR beta chain was recovered during a study of T cells in Graves' hyperthyroidism and ophthalmopathy. The CDR3 sequence is 14 residues long. V lost 8 bases and J 0 bases, leaving 11 bases between the germline ends. CDR1 is SNHLY and CDR2 is FYNNEI in the germline V gene. Researchers took RNA transcripts and amplified the TCR beta CDR3 regions from them. The primer set for the first-round RT-PCR of the TCR CDR3 was HTBI. TCRdb redid the calling of the multiplex PCR reads with MiXCR, one entry per CDR3 protein. The table includes roughly 660,000 distinct CDR3 sequences, around a sixth detected once. This clonotype was found many times.

Sequencing was done on a sample of blood. This chain uses TRBV2 with TRBJ2-1, with D perhaps given as TRBD1 or TRBD2 (7 bases each). The source is a man in his fifties with Graves' hyperthyroidism. CDR3 region: CASQRDSSYNEQFF. The DNA of the CDR3 is TGTGCCAGCCAGCGGGACAGCTCCTACAATGAGCAGTTCTTC.